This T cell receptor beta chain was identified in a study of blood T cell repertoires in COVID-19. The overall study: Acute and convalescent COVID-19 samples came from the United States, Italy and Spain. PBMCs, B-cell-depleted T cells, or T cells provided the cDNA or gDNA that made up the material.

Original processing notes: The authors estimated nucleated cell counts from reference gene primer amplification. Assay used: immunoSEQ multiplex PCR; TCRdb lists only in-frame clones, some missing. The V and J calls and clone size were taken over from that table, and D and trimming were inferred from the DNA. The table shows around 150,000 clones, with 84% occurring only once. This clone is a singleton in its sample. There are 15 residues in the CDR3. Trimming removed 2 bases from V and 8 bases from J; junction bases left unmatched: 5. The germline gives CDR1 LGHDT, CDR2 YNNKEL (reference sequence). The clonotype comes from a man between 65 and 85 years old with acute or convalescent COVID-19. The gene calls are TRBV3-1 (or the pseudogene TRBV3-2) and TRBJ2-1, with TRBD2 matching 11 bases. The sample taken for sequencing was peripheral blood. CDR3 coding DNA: TGTGCCAGCAGCCAAACTAGCGGGAGTAGTGATGAGCAGTTCTTC. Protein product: CASSQTSGSSDEQFF.